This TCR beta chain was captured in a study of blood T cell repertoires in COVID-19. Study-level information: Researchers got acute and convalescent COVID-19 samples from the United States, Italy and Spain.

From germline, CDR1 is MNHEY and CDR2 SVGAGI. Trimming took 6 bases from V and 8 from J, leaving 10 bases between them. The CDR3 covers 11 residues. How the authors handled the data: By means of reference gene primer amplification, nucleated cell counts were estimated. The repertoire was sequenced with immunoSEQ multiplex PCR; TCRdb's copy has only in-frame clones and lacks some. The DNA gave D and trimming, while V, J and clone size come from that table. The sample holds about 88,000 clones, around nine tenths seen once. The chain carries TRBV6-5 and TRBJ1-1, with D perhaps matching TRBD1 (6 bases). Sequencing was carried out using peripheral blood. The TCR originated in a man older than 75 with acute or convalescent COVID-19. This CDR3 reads CASRQTGEAFF. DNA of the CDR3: TGTGCCAGCAGACAAACAGGGGAAGCTTTCTTT.